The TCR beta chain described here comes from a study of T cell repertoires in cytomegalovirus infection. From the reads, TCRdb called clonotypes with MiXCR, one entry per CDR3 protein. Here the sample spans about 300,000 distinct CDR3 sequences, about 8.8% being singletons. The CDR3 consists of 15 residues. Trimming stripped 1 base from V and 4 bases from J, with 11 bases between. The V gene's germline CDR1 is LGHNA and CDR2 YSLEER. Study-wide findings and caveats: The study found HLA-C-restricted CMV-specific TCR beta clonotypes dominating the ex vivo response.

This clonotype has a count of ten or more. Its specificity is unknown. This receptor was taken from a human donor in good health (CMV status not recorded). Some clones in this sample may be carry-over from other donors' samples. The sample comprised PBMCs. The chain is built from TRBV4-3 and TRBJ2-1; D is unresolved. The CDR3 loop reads CASSQGWFGYNEQFF. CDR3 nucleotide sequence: TGCGCCAGCAGCCAAGGGTGGTTTGGGTACAATGAGCAGTTCTTC.